Listed below are T cell receptor beta chains from one sample, sequenced in a study of blood T cell repertoires in COVID-19. Some clones are missing from TCRdb's copy, which holds only in-frame ones; the method was immunoSEQ multiplex PCR. The sample has 60,000 to 75,000 clones, about 85% seen once. The sample was peripheral blood. These receptors all come from a man in his 70s with active COVID-19. CDR3s include the opening cysteine and the closing phenylalanine or tryptophan. The D gene is left open where the match is weak. Some rows have no size entry. The others give once, few or many, or a class for an expanded clone.

d_call	v_call	j_call	clone_size	cdr3_aa	cdr3_nt
TRBD2	TRBV4-3	TRBJ2-5	.	CASSQDLGEGQETQYF	TGCGCCAGCAGCCAAGATTTGGGGGAGGGACAAGAGACCCAGTACTTC
TRBD1	TRBV7-9	TRBJ1-1	.	CASSPKEQGFGLKVTEAFF	TGTGCCAGCAGCCCGAAAGAACAGGGGTTTGGGCTAAAAGTCACTGAAGCTTTCTTT
TRBD2	TRBV12-3/TRBV12-4	TRBJ2-7	.	CASTAGGYEQYF	TGTGCCAGCACCGCGGGGGGCTACGAGCAGTACTTC
.	TRBV6-2/TRBV6-3	TRBJ2-7	.	CASSPSAGAMTYEQYF	TGTGCCAGCAGTCCCTCGGCAGGGGCGATGACCTACGAGCAGTACTTC
.	TRBV6-2/TRBV6-3	TRBJ1-2	.	CASSYGGADSGYTF	TGTGCCAGCAGTTACGGGGGCGCGGATTCTGGCTACACCTTC
.	TRBV27	TRBJ1-6	.	CASRGLSYNSPLHF	TGTGCCAGCAGGGGCCTCTCCTATAATTCACCCCTCCACTTT
.	TRBV7-3	TRBJ2-1	few	CASSPPGWNEQFF	TGTGCCAGCAGCCCCCCGGGTTGGAATGAGCAGTTCTTC
TRBD1	TRBV7-9	TRBJ2-5	.	CASSLTTGLETQYF	TGTGCCAGCAGCCTTACGACAGGGCTAGAGACCCAGTACTTC
TRBD2	TRBV2	TRBJ2-5	.	CASRERLAGYQETQYF	TGTGCCAGCAGGGAAAGACTAGCGGGGTACCAAGAGACCCAGTACTTC
.	TRBV21-1	TRBJ2-7	.	CASSPWGDPLHSYEQYF	TGTGCCAGCAGCCCCTGGGGGGACCCACTCCACTCCTACGAGCAGTACTTC
TRBD2	TRBV5-1	TRBJ2-1	.	CASSLGPSGLAIHEQFF	TGCGCCAGCAGCTTGGGGCCATCTGGACTAGCTATCCATGAGCAGTTCTTC
.	TRBV29-1	TRBJ1-6	once	CSVAAGGNSPLHF	TGCAGCGTTGCGGCCGGGGGGAATTCACCCCTCCACTTT
TRBD1	TRBV29-1	TRBJ1-1	.	CSVLRGGNTEAFF	TGCAGCGTGCTAAGAGGGGGCAACACTGAAGCTTTCTTT
TRBD1	TRBV6-5	TRBJ1-6	once	CASTRQGAGDSPLHF	TGTGCCAGCACCCGACAGGGGGCCGGGGATTCACCCCTCCACTTT
.	TRBV6-1	TRBJ2-7	.	CASSERQYEQYF	TGTGCCAGCAGTGAACGACAGTACGAGCAGTACTTC
TRBD1	TRBV7-9	TRBJ1-4	.	CASSLVTPGTEEKLFF	TGTGCCAGCAGCTTAGTGACTCCTGGGACAGAGGAAAAACTGTTTTTT
TRBD2	TRBV7-6	TRBJ2-3	.	CASSPQGGAGADTQYF	TGTGCCAGCAGCCCCCAGGGCGGAGCGGGGGCTGATACGCAGTATTTT
.	TRBV7-7	TRBJ2-1	.	CASSPSGAPEQFF	TGTGCTAGCAGCCCCAGTGGGGCTCCTGAGCAGTTCTTC
.	TRBV1	TRBJ2-7	.	CTSSPANEQYF	TGCACCAGCAGCCCCGCGAACGAGCAGTACTTC
TRBD1	TRBV5-4	TRBJ1-1	.	CASSSPTGGPMNTEAFF	TGTGCCAGCAGCTCCCCGACAGGGGGCCCTATGAACACTGAAGCTTTCTTT
TRBD2	TRBV11-2	TRBJ2-3	once	CASSLEAPGLAGLDTQYF	TGTGCCAGCAGCTTAGAGGCCCCGGGACTAGCGGGTCTAGATACGCAGTATTTT
.	TRBV27	TRBJ2-7	.	CASSPRAGLTRDEQYF	TGTGCCAGCAGTCCTAGGGCGGGGTTAACCCGGGACGAGCAGTACTTC